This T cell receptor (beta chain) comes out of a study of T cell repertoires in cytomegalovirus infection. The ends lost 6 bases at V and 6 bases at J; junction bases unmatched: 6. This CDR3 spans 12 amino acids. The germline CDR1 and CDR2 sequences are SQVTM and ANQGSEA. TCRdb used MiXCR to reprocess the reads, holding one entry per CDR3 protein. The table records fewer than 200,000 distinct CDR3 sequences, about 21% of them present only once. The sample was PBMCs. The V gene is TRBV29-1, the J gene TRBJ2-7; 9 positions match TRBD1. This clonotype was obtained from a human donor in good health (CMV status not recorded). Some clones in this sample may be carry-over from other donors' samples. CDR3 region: CSVGQGGAEQYF. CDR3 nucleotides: TGCAGCGTGGGACAGGGAGGGGCCGAGCAGTACTTC.